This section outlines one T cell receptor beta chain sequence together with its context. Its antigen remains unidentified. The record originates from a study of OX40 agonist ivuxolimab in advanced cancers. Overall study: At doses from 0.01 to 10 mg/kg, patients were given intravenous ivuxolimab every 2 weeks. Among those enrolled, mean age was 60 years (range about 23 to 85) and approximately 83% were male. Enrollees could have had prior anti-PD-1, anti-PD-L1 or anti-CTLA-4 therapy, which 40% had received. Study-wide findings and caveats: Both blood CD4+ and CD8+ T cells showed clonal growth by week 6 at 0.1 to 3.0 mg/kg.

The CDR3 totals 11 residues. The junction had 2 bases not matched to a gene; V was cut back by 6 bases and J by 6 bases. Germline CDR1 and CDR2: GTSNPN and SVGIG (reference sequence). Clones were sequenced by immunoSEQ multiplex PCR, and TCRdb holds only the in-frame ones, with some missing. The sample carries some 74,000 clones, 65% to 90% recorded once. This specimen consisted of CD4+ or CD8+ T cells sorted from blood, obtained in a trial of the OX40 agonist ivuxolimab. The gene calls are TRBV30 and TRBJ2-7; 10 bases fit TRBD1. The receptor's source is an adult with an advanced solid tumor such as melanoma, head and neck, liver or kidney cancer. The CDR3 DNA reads TGTGCCTGTGACAGGGGGCTCGAGCAGTACTTC. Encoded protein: CACDRGLEQYF.